This T cell receptor beta chain emerged from a study of identical twins. Overall study results and limits: There were fewer insertions in abundant cord blood beta clonotypes, but memory repertoires showed no such pattern. Within twin pairs, the out-of-frame alpha sequences they shared showed excess low generation probability.

Details on this clonotype: What it recognizes is unknown.

MiXCR, applied by TCRdb to the 5' RACE reads, yields one record per CDR3 protein. The table lists 350,000 or so distinct CDR3 sequences, roughly 9% of them singletons. The CDR3 covers 13 residues. The ends were cut back, 6 bases at V and 4 bases at J, with 12 bases in the middle. The V gene's germline CDR1 is MNHNY and CDR2 SVGAGI (reference sequence). Sequenced input: naive T cells sorted from blood. This TCR came from a woman aged 45-59 years in good health. The chain has TRBV6-6 and TRBJ1-1, with D tentatively TRBD1 (5 bases). CDR3 amino acids: CASRSKGTTEAFF. DNA of the CDR3: TGTGCCAGCAGAAGCAAAGGGACCACTGAAGCTTTCTTT.